This TCR beta chain was observed in a study of T cell responses to AZD1222 COVID-19 vaccine. Regarding the study as a whole: Nearly half of spike-specific TCRs reportedly target unmutated variant regions.

Libraries were prepared by immunoSEQ multiplex PCR; TCRdb keeps only in-frame clonotypes and omits some of them. This table has roughly 150,000 clones, 70% to 90% appearing once. Trimming shortened V by 1 base and J by 2 bases, and 12 bases separated the two germline ends. There are 15 residues in the CDR3. CDR1 SGHRS and CDR2 YFSETQ come from the germline V gene. Comment on this clone: Its antigen is unidentified.

The receptor's source is an adult in good health. V usage is TRBV5-1 and J usage is TRBJ1-1, with a possible D match to TRBD1 (6 bases). This specimen consisted of peripheral blood, obtained on day 0 of MenACWY control vaccination. This CDR3 is CASSLYSGANTEAFF. CDR3 nucleotides: TGCGCCAGCAGCTTGTACTCAGGGGCCAACACTGAAGCTTTCTTT. The full variable domain, with the rest looked up from reference TRBV5-1 and TRBJ1-1, is KAGVTQTPRYLIKTRGQQVTLSCSPISGHRSVSWYQQTPGQGLQFLFEYFSETQRNKGNFPGRFSGRQFSNSRSEMNVSTLELGDSALYLCASSLYSGANTEAFFGQGTRLTVV.